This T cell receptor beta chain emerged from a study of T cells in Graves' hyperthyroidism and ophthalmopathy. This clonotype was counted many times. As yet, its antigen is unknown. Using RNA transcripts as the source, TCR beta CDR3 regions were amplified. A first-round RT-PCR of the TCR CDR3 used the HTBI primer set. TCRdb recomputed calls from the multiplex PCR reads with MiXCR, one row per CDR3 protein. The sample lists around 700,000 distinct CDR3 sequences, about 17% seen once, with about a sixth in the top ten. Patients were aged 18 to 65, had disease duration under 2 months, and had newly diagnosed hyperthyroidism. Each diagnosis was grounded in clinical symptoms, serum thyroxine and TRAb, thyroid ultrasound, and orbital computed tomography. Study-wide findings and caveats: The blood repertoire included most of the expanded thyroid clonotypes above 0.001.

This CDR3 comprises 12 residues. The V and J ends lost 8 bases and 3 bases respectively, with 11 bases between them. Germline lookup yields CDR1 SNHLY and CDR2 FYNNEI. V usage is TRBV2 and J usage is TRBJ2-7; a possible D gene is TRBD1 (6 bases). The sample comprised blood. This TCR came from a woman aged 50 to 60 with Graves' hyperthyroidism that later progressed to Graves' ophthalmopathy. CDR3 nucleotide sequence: TGTGCCAGCGCCTGGACAGTCTACGAGCAGTACTTC. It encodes CASAWTVYEQYF.